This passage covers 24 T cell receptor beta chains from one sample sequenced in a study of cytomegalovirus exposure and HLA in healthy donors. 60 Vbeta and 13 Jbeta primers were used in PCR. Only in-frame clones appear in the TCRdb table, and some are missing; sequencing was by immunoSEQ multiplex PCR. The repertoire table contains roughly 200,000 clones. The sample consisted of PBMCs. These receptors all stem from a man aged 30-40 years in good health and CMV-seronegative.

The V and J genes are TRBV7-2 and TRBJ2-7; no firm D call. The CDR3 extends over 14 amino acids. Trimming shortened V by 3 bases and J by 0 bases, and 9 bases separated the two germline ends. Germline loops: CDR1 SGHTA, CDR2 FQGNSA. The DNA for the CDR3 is TGTGCCAGCAGCTTTTATACGAGCTCCTACGAGCAGTACTTC. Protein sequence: CASSFYTSSYEQYF.

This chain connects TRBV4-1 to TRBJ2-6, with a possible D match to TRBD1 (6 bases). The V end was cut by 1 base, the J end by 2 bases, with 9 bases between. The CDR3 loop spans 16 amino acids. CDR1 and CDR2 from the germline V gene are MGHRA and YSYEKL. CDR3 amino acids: CASSQGRTAGANVLTF. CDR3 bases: TGCGCCAGCAGCCAAGGTCGGACAGCTGGGGCCAACGTCCTGACTTTC.

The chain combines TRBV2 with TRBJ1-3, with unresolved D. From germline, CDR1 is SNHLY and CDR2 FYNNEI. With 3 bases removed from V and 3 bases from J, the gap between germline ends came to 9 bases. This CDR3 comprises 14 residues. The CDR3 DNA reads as TGTGCCAGCAGTGAGGGAGGGAATGGAAACACCATATATTTT. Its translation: CASSEGGNGNTIYF.

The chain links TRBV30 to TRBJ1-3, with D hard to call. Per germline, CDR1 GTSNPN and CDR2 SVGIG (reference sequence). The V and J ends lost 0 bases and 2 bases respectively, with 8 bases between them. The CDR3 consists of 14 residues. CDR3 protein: CAWSVALTGNTIYF. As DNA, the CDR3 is TGTGCCTGGAGTGTTGCCCTAACTGGAAACACCATATATTTT.

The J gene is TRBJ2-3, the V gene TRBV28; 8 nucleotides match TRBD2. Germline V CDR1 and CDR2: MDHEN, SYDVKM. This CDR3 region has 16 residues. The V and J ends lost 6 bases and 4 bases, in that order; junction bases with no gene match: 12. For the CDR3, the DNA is TGTGCCAGCAGCCCACAAGGGGCTAGCGGGTCAGATACGCAGTATTTT. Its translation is CASSPQGASGSDTQYF.

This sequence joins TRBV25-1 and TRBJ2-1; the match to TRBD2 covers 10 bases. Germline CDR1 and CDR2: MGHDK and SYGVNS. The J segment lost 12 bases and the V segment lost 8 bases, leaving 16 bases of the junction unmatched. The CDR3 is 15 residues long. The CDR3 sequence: CASGSGGGTSGSQFF. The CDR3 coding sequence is TGTGCCAGCGGGAGCGGGGGGGGTACGTCAGGGTCGCAGTTCTTC.

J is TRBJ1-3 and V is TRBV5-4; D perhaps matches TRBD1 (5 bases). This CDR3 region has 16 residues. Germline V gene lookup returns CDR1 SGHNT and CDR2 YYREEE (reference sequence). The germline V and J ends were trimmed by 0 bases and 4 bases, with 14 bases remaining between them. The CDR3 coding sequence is TGTGCCAGCAGCTTGGGCGTGGGGCTCTCCGGAAACACCATATATTTT. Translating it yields CASSLGVGLSGNTIYF.

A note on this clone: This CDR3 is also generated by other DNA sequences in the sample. The CDR3 loop is CASSLAGGSGYTF. The CDR3 DNA sequence: TGTGCCAGCAGCTTAGCTGGGGGCAGTGGCTACACCTTC. V is TRBV7-9 and J is TRBJ1-2, with D perhaps matching TRBD1 (6 bases). The CDR3 is 13 residues long. Germline V CDR1 and CDR2: SEHNR, FQNEAQ (reference sequence). Trimming pared 0 bases from V and 7 bases from J, leaving 9 bases between.

CDR3 nucleotides: TGCGCCAGCAGCCTCGGGACTAGCGGGAGAGTGTCCGGGGAGCTGTTTTTT. Protein product: CASSLGTSGRVSGELFF. The chain couples TRBV4-1 to TRBJ2-2; 14 bases are shared with TRBD2. Germline CDR1 is MGHRA and CDR2 is YSYEKL. The V and J ends lost 4 bases and 6 bases, in that order; junction bases with no gene match: 7. The CDR3 consists of 17 residues.

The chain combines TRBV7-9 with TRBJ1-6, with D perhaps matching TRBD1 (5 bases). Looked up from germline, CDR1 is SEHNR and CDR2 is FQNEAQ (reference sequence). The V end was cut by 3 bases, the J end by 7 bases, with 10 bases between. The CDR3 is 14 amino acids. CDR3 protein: CASSLSGLNSPLHF. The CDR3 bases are TGTGCCAGCAGCTTGTCAGGGTTAAATTCACCCCTCCACTTT.

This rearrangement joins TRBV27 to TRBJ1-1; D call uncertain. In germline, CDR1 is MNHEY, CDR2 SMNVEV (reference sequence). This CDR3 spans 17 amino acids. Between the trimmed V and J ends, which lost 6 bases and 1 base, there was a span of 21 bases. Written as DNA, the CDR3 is TGTGCCAGCAGCCGCCGGGGTTGGTATAATCAGAACACTGAAGCTTTCTTT. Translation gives CASSRRGWYNQNTEAFF.

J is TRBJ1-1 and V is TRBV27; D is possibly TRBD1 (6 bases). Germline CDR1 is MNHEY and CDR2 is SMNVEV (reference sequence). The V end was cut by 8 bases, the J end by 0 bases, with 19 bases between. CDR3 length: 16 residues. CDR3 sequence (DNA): TGTGCCAGCTACCCCCAGCAGGGGCGGATGAACACTGAAGCTTTCTTT. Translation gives CASYPQQGRMNTEAFF.

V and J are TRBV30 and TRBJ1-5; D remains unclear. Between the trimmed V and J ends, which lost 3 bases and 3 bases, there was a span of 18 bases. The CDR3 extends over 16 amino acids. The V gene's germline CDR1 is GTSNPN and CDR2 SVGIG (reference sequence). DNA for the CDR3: TGTGCCTGGAGCCATATCTTGTCAGACAACAATCAGCCCCAGCATTTT. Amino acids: CAWSHILSDNNQPQHF.

The CDR3 DNA reads as TGCGCCAGCAGCCTCGGGACAGGGGATTCACCCCTCCACTTT. Translation: CASSLGTGDSPLHF. The chain combines TRBV5-1 with TRBJ1-6, with TRBD1 identical over 10 bases. The germline V gene encodes CDR1 SGHRS and CDR2 YFSETQ. This CDR3 comprises 14 residues. Germline trimming cut 4 bases from V and 8 bases from J; bases unmatched to any gene: 3.

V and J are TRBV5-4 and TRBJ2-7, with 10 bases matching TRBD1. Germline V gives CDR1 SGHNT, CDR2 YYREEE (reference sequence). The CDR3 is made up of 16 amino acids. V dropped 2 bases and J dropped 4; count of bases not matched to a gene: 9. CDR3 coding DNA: TGTGCCAGCAGCTTTGGGCCCGGACAGGGGGATTACGAGCAGTACTTC. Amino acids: CASSFGPGQGDYEQYF.

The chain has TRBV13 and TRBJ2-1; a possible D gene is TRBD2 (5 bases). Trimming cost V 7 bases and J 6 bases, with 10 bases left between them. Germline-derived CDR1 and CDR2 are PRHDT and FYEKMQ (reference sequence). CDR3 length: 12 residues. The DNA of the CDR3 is TGTGCCAGCAACAAACGGGGCAATGAGCAGTTCTTC. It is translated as CASNKRGNEQFF.

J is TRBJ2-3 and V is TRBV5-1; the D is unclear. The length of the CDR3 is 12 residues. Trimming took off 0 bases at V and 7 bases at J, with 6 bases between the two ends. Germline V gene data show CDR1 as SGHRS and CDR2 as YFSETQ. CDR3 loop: CASSLGQNTQYF. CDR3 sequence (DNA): TGCGCCAGCAGCTTGGGCCAGAATACGCAGTATTTT.

The CDR3 reads CASSYSGQFSGNTIYF. The DNA of the CDR3 is TGTGCCAGCAGTTACTCCGGACAGTTTTCTGGAAACACCATATATTTT. The chain couples TRBV6-5 to TRBJ1-3, with a possible D match to TRBD1 (6 bases). The CDR3 consists of 16 residues. Trimming pared 0 bases from V and 1 base from J, leaving 10 bases between. CDR1 is MNHEY and CDR2 is SVGAGI in the germline V gene.

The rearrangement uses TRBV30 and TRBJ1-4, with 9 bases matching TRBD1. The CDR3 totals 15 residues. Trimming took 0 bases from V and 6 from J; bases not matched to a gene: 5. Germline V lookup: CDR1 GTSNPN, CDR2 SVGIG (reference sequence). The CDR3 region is CAWSVKTGGDEKLFF. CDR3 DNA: TGTGCCTGGAGTGTAAAGACAGGGGGGGATGAAAAACTGTTTTTT.

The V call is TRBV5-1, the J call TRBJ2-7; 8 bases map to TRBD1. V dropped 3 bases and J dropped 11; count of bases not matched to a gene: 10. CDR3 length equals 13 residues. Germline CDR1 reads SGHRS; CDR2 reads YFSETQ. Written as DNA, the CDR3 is TGCGCCAGCAGCTCCTTATCCGGACAGGGAAAGTACTTC. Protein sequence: CASSSLSGQGKYF. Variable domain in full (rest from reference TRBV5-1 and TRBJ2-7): KAGVTQTPRYLIKTRGQQVTLSCSPISGHRSVSWYQQTPGQGLQFLFEYFSETQRNKGNFPGRFSGRQFSNSRSEMNVSTLELGDSALYLCASSSLSGQGKYFGPGTRLTVT.

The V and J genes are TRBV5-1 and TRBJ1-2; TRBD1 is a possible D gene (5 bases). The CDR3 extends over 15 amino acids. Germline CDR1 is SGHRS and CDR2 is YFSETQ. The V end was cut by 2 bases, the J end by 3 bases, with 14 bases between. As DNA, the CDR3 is TGCGCCAGCAGCTTCTCCCGGACACTGGACTATGGCTACACCTTC. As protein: CASSFSRTLDYGYTF.

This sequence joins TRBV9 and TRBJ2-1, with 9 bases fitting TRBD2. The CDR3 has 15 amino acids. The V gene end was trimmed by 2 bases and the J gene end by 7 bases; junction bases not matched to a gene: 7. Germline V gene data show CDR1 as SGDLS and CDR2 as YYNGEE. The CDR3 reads CASSVISGSFNEQFF. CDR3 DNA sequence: TGTGCCAGCAGCGTCATTAGCGGGAGTTTTAATGAGCAGTTCTTC.

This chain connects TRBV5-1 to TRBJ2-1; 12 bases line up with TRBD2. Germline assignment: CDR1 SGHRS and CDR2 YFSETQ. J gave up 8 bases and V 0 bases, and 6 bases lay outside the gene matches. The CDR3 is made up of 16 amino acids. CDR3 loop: CASSLGASGGADEQFF. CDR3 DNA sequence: TGCGCCAGCAGCTTGGGAGCTAGCGGGGGGGCCGATGAGCAGTTCTTC. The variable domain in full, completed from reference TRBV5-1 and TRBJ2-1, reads KAGVTQTPRYLIKTRGQQVTLSCSPISGHRSVSWYQQTPGQGLQFLFEYFSETQRNKGNFPGRFSGRQFSNSRSEMNVSTLELGDSALYLCASSLGASGGADEQFFGPGTRLTVL.

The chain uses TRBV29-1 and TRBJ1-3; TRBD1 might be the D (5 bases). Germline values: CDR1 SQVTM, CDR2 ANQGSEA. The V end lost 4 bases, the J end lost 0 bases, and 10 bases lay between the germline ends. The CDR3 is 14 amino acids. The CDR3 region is CSVVLGGSGNTIYF. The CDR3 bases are TGCAGCGTTGTCCTGGGGGGCTCTGGAAACACCATATATTTT.